This T cell receptor (beta chain) was found in a study of T cell changes during pregnancy in multiple sclerosis. The CDR3 is 15 amino acids. Per germline, CDR1 SQVTM and CDR2 ANQGSEA. The V gene end was trimmed by 5 bases and the J gene end by 5 bases; junction bases not matched to a gene: 11. Sequenced by immunoSEQ multiplex PCR; TCRdb stores in-frame clones only, minus some. The table has fewer than 95,000 clones, roughly 91% seen once; the top ten hold roughly 4.5%. The V and J genes are TRBV29-1 and TRBJ1-5; 8 nucleotides align to TRBD1. The clonotype originates from a female donor with multiple sclerosis, enrolled in a pregnancy study. The sample here was peripheral blood, taken in the first trimester of pregnancy. The CDR3 spells CSVMIGQGWDQPQHF. DNA for the CDR3: TGCAGCGTTATGATCGGACAGGGATGGGATCAGCCCCAGCATTTT.